The 25 T cell receptor beta chains in this list originate from one sample, sequenced in a study of CD8+ T cells in alopecia areata. Extracted from the samples, RNA was reverse transcribed into cDNA to serve as the sequencing template. The table came from immunoSEQ multiplex PCR; TCRdb's copy has only in-frame clones and leaves some out. The data hold 130,000 to 150,000 clones, with more than 40% observed a single time. The specimen sequenced was CD4+ T cells sorted from blood. These receptors were collected from a human donor with alopecia areata.

The chain has TRBV7-3 and TRBJ2-3; 7 bases map to TRBD2. Germline CDR1 and CDR2: SGHTA and FQGTGA. The V and J ends lost 2 bases and 1 base, in that order; junction bases with no gene match: 3. CDR3 length: 15 amino acids. The CDR3, as DNA: TGTGCCAGCAGCTTAGGACTAGGAGGCACAGATACGCAGTATTTT. Its translation: CASSLGLGGTDTQYF.

This clone was recorded only once. The chain recombines TRBV5-6 with TRBJ2-7; D ambiguous. The germline V and J ends were trimmed by 2 bases and 1 base, with 4 bases remaining between them. The CDR3 has 12 amino acids. The germline CDR1 and CDR2 sequences are SGHDT and YYEEEE. The CDR3 sequence: CASSFSSYEQYF. CDR3 nucleotides: TGTGCCAGCAGCTTTTCTTCCTACGAGCAGTACTTC.

The chain combines TRBV5-1 with TRBJ2-3; unclear D gene. V shed 1 base and J shed 0 bases, with 6 bases lying between them. CDR1 is SGHRS, CDR2 YFSETQ, per germline. This CDR3 spans 14 amino acids. CDR3 sequence (DNA): TGCGCCAGCAGCTTGCCGGCTAGCACAGATACGCAGTATTTT. Protein product: CASSLPASTDTQYF.

The chain couples TRBV6-6 to TRBJ2-3; D ambiguous. Germline assignment: CDR1 MNHNY and CDR2 SVGAGI (reference sequence). V lost 6 bases, J lost 2 bases, and 15 bases lay in between. There are 15 residues in the CDR3. CDR3 amino acids: CASSTATSNTDTQYF. The CDR3 bases are TGTGCCAGCAGCACGGCGACAAGTAACACAGATACGCAGTATTTT.

This clone was detected a few times. The chain is built from TRBV25-1 and TRBJ2-3, with TRBD2 as a possible D gene (6 bases). The CDR3 length is 13 residues. V was cut by 6 bases and J by 6 bases, with 13 bases left in between. Germline V gene sequence: CDR1 MGHDK, CDR2 SYGVNS. CDR3 in DNA: TGTGCCAGCAGGGGGGGAGCCGCGGATACGCAGTATTTT. Translating gives CASRGGAADTQYF.

The chain carries TRBV28 and TRBJ2-7, with 8 nucleotides matching TRBD2. The junction had 5 bases not matched to a gene; V was cut back by 6 bases and J by 4 bases. Germline CDR1 reads MDHEN; CDR2 reads SYDVKM. The CDR3 runs to 13 residues. CDR3 DNA: TGTGCCAGCAGGTTGACGGGGGGGTACGAGCAGTACTTC. This sequence encodes CASRLTGGYEQYF.

The chain combines TRBV6-5 with TRBJ1-1; no reliable D call. Germline V CDR1 and CDR2: MNHEY, SVGAGI. Trimming stripped 2 bases from V and 2 bases from J, with 9 bases between. The CDR3 is made up of 14 amino acids. The CDR3 region is CASSYPGENTEAFF. The CDR3 coding sequence is TGTGCCAGCAGTTACCCCGGGGAAAACACTGAAGCTTTCTTT.

The chain recombines TRBV9 with TRBJ2-6; D is uncertain. This CDR3 is built from 16 residues. Germline V gene sequence: CDR1 SGDLS, CDR2 YYNGEE. Trimming shortened V by 3 bases and J by 0 bases, and 10 bases separated the two germline ends. For the CDR3, the DNA is TGTGCCAGCAGCGACGTCGCCCCCTCTGGGGCCAACGTCCTGACTTTC. It is translated as CASSDVAPSGANVLTF.

The chain has TRBV7-9 and TRBJ2-5; tentative D call: TRBD1 (6 bases). The germline V gene encodes CDR1 SEHNR and CDR2 FQNEAQ (reference sequence). Between the trimmed V and J ends, which lost 5 bases and 3 bases, there was a span of 10 bases. This CDR3 is 13 amino acids long. DNA of the CDR3: TGTGCCAGCAGCCGCGGACAGAAAGAGACCCAGTACTTC. Translation gives CASSRGQKETQYF.

This clone was counted only a few times. The chain uses TRBV7-9 and TRBJ1-3; tentative D call: TRBD1 (5 bases). Trimming left V 11 bases short and J 2 bases short, with 16 bases between. CDR3 length equals 14 residues. Germline CDR1 and CDR2: SEHNR and FQNEAQ (reference sequence). The CDR3 bases are TGTGCCTCCCGGGCGACAGCAACTGGAAACACCATATATTTT. Its protein product is CASRATATGNTIYF.

This clone came up once. The V call is TRBV7-9, the J call TRBJ2-5; D remains unclear. The germline V gene has CDR1 SEHNR and CDR2 FQNEAQ (reference sequence). The CDR3 has 11 amino acids. The CDR3 is CASKLQETQYF. CDR3 nucleotide sequence: TGTGCGTCCAAGCTCCAAGAGACCCAGTACTTC.

V usage is TRBV2 and J usage is TRBJ2-1, with D perhaps TRBD1 (5 bases). CDR3 length equals 13 residues. The V end was cut by 8 bases, the J end by 1 base, with 9 bases between. The V gene's germline CDR1 is SNHLY and CDR2 FYNNEI. CDR3 nucleotide sequence: TGTGCCAGCTCATCAGGGTCCTACAATGAGCAGTTCTTC. This sequence encodes CASSSGSYNEQFF.

In this sample, this clone turned up a few times. V gene TRBV5-1 combines with J gene TRBJ2-5; D ambiguous. The CDR3 has 13 amino acids. Germline CDR1 and CDR2: SGHRS and YFSETQ. Trimming pared 1 base from V and 2 bases from J, leaving 6 bases between. CDR3 sequence: CASSLTAQETQYF. In DNA form, the CDR3 reads TGCGCCAGCAGCTTGACAGCGCAAGAGACCCAGTACTTC.

This chain links TRBV11-2 with TRBJ1-1, with 9 nucleotides matching TRBD1. J gave up 11 bases and V 5 bases, and 6 bases lay outside the gene matches. Germline V gene data show CDR1 as SGHAT and CDR2 as FQNNGV. This CDR3 is built from 12 residues. The CDR3 DNA follows: TGTGCCAGCAGCCAAAACAGGGGGCAGGCTTTCTTT. Translation gives CASSQNRGQAFF.

The rearrangement joins TRBV29-1 to TRBJ2-1, with 7 positions matching TRBD1. The CDR3 totals 15 residues. V lost 0 bases and J lost 6; bases outside the gene matches: 8. Per germline, CDR1 SQVTM and CDR2 ANQGSEA. The CDR3 DNA sequence: TGCAGCGTTGAAGAGACAGGGCCAGGCTCCAATGAGCAGTTCTTC. Amino acids: CSVEETGPGSNEQFF.

The genes are TRBV29-1 and TRBJ1-2; possible D gene TRBD1, 6 bases. Germline values: CDR1 SQVTM, CDR2 ANQGSEA. The CDR3 has 11 amino acids. Trimming took 3 bases from V and 10 from J, leaving 12 bases between them. CDR3 residues: CSVERTDSYTF. CDR3 nucleotides: TGCAGCGTTGAGAGGACAGACTCCTACACCTTC.

The CDR3 spells CASSPGVMIYGYTF. DNA for the CDR3: TGTGCCAGCAGTCCGGGGGTCATGATCTATGGCTACACCTTC. J is TRBJ1-2 and V is TRBV27, with D tentatively TRBD1 (5 bases). Looked up from germline, CDR1 is MNHEY and CDR2 is SMNVEV (reference sequence). Between the trimmed V and J ends, which lost 5 bases and 4 bases, there was a span of 14 bases. The length of the CDR3 is 14 residues.

The table lists this clone with a few counts. The CDR3 is CSGQDRAYEQYF. The CDR3 bases are TGCAGCGGACAGGACAGGGCCTACGAGCAGTACTTC. This chain joins TRBV29-1 and TRBJ2-7, with 8 bases fitting TRBD1. The V and J ends lost 7 bases and 2 bases, in that order; junction bases with no gene match: 4. Per the germline V gene, CDR1 is SQVTM and CDR2 is ANQGSEA. The CDR3 runs 12 residues.

V usage is TRBV7-9 and J usage is TRBJ1-2; D uncertain. CDR3 length equals 14 residues. Trimming left V 0 bases short and J 4 bases short, with 9 bases between. CDR1 and CDR2 (germline): SEHNR, FQNEAQ (reference sequence). For the CDR3, the DNA is TGTGCCAGCAGCTTAGCGCAAAGGGTCTATGGCTACACCTTC. Its translation: CASSLAQRVYGYTF.

This chain uses TRBV18 with TRBJ1-1; possible D gene TRBD1, 6 bases. This CDR3 is 16 amino acids long. Germline V gene data show CDR1 as KGHSH and CDR2 as LQKENI. Trimming left V 6 bases short and J 1 base short, with 18 bases between. The CDR3 loop is CASSPAEGGGNTEAFF. The CDR3, as DNA: TGTGCCAGCTCCCCCGCCGAGGGGGGAGGGAACACTGAAGCTTTCTTT.

V is TRBV7-2 and J is TRBJ1-1; unclear D gene. V lost 3 bases and J lost 2, with 7 bases in between. Germline V gene data show CDR1 as SGHTA and CDR2 as FQGNSA. CDR3 length: 13 residues. The CDR3 loop reads CASSFVGNTEAFF. As DNA, the CDR3 is TGTGCCAGCAGCTTTGTAGGAAACACTGAAGCTTTCTTT.

This clone was picked up one time. This chain joins TRBV5-4 and TRBJ2-5; possibly TRBD2 for D (6 bases). The V gene lost 7 bases and the J gene lost 4 bases, with 20 bases spanning the gap. Germline values: CDR1 SGHNT, CDR2 YYREEE (reference sequence). This CDR3 region has 15 residues. The CDR3 protein is CASGGAGERVETQYF. The CDR3 bases are TGTGCCAGCGGCGGCGCGGGTGAGCGGGTAGAGACCCAGTACTTC.

This chain uses TRBV6-5 with TRBJ2-7; D is undetermined. This CDR3 has 13 residues. The ends were cut back, 8 bases at V and 2 bases at J, with 13 bases in the middle. In germline, CDR1 is MNHEY, CDR2 SVGAGI. The CDR3 DNA reads as TGTGCCAGCCGTGAACTGGCGACCTACGAGCAGTACTTC. This sequence encodes CASRELATYEQYF.

This chain links TRBV7-2 with TRBJ2-7, with 8 positions matching TRBD2. The CDR3 contains 16 residues. In germline, CDR1 is SGHTA, CDR2 FQGNSA. Trimming at V came to 3 bases and at J to 5 bases, leaving 12 bases not matched to a gene. The CDR3 DNA reads as TGTGCCAGCAGCTTCCCAAAAGGAGCGGGAGTCCACGAGCAGTACTTC. Encoded protein: CASSFPKGAGVHEQYF.

For this clone: The same CDR3 can be traced to other DNA sequences in this sample. J is TRBJ2-5 and V is TRBV2; D is undetermined. The V gene lost 6 bases and the J gene lost 5 bases, with 7 bases spanning the gap. Germline-derived CDR1 and CDR2 are SNHLY and FYNNEI. The CDR3 spans 11 residues. Here the CDR3 reads CASSPLETQYF. The DNA of the CDR3 is TGTGCCAGCAGCCCGTTGGAGACCCAGTACTTC.